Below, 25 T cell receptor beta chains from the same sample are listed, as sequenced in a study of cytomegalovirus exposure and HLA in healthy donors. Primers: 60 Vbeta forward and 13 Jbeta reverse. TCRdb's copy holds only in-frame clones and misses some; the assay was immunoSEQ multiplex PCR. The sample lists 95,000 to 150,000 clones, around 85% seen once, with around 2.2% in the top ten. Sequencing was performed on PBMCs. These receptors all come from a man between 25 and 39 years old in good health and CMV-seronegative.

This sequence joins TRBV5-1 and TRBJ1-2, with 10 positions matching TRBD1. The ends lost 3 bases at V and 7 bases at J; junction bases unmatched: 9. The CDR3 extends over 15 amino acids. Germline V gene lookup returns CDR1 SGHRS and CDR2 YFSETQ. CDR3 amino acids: CASSYRDRGDGGYTF. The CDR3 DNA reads TGCGCCAGCAGCTATAGGGACAGGGGAGACGGTGGCTACACCTTC.

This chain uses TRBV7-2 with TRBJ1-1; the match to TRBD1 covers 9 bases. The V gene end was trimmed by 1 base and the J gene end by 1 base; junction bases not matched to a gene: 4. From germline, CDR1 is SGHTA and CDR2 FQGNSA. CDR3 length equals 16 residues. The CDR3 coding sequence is TGTGCCAGCAGCTTAGATGGACAGGGGCCGAACACTGAAGCTTTCTTT. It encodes CASSLDGQGPNTEAFF.

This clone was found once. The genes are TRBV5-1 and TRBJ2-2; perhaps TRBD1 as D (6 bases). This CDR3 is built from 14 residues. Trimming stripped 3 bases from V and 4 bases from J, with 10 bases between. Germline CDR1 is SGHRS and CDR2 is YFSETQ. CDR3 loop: CASSSDSFTGELFF. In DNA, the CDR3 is TGCGCCAGCAGCTCGGACAGTTTCACCGGGGAGCTGTTTTTT.

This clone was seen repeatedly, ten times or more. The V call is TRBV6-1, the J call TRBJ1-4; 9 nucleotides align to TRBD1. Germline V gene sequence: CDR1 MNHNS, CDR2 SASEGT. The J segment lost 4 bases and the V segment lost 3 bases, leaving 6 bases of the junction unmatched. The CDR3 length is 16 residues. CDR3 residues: CASSDPPGQGNEKLFF. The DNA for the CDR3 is TGTGCCAGCAGTGACCCACCGGGACAGGGTAATGAAAAACTGTTTTTT.

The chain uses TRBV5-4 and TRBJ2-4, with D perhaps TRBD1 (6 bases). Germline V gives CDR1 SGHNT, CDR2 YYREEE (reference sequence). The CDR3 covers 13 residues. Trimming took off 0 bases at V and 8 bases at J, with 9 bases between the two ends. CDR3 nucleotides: TGTGCCAGCAGCTTGGCAGCAGGGGACATTCAGTACTTC. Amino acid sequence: CASSLAAGDIQYF. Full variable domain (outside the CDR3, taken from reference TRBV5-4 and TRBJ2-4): ETGVTQSPTHLIKTRGQQVTLRCSSQSGHNTVSWYQQALGQGPQFIFQYYREEENGRGNFPPRFSGLQFPNYSSELNVNALELDDSALYLCASSLAAGDIQYFGAGTRLSVL.

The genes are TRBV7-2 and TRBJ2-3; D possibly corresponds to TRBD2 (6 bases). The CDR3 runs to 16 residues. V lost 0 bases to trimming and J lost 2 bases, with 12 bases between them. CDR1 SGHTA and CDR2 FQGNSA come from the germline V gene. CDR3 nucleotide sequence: TGTGCCAGCAGCTTAGCATCCCGGGGGTACACAGATACGCAGTATTTT. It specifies CASSLASRGYTDTQYF.

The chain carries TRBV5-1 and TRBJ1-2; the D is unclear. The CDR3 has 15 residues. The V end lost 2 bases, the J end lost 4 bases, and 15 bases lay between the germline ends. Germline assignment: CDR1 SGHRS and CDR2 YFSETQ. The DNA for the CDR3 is TGCGCCAGCAGCTTTGAGGGCCTTTTGGGCTATGGCTACACCTTC. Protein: CASSFEGLLGYGYTF.

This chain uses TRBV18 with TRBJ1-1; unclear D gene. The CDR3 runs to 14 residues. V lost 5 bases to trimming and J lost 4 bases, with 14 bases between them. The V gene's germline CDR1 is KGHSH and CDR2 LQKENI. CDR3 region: CASSSKGGGTEAFF. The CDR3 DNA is TGTGCCAGCTCATCGAAAGGAGGTGGCACTGAAGCTTTCTTT.

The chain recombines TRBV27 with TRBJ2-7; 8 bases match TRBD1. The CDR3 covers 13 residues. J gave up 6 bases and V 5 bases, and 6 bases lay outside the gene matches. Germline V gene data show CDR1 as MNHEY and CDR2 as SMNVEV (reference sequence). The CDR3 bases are TGTGCCAGCAGTATAACAGGGGGGAGCGAGCAGTACTTC. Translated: CASSITGGSEQYF.

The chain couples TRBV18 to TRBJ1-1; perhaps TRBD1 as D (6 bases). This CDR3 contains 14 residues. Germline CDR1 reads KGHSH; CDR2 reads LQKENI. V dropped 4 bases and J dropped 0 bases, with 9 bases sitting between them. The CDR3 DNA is TGTGCCAGCTCACAAGGACAGCTGAACACTGAAGCTTTCTTT. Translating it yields CASSQGQLNTEAFF.

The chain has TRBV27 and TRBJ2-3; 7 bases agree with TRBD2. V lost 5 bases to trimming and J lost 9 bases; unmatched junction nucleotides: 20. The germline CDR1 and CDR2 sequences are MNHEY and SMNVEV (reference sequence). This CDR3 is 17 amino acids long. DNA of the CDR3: TGTGCCAGCAGTCCCCCGTGGGGAGGGGTCCCGAGGGACACGCAGTATTTT. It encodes CASSPPWGGVPRDTQYF.

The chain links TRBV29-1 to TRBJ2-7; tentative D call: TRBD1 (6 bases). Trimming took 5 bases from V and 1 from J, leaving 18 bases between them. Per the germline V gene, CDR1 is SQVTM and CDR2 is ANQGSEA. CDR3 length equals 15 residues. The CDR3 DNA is TGCAGCGTTATCTATGAGACAGGCCTATCCTACGAGCAGTACTTC. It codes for CSVIYETGLSYEQYF.

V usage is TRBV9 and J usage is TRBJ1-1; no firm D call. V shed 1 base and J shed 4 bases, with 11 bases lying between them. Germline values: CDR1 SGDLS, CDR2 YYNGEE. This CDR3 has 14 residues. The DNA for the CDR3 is TGTGCCAGCAGCGTACAGTTCTCGGGCACTGAAGCTTTCTTT. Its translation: CASSVQFSGTEAFF.

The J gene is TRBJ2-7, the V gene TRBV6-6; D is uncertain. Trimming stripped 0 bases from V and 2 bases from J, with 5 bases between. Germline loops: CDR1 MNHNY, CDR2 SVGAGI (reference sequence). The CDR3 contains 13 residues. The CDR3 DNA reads TGTGCCAGCAGTTACTCGCCAGCCTACGAGCAGTACTTC. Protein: CASSYSPAYEQYF.

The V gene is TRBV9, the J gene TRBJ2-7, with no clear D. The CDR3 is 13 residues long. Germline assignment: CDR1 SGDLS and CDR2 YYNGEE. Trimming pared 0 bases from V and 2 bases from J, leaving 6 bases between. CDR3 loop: CASSVDGPYEQYF. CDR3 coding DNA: TGTGCCAGCAGCGTAGACGGTCCCTACGAGCAGTACTTC.

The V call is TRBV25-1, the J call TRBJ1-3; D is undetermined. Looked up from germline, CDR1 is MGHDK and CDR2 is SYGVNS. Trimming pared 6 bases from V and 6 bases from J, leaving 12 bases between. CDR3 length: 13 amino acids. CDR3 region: CASSMTTVNTIYF. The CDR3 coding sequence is TGTGCCAGCAGCATGACGACTGTAAACACCATATATTTT. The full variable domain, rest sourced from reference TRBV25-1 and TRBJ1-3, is EADIYQTPRYLVIGTGKKITLECSQTMGHDKMYWYQQDPGMELHLIHYSYGVNSTEKGDLSSESTVSRIRTEHFPLTLESARPSHTSQYLCASSMTTVNTIYFGEGSWLTVV.

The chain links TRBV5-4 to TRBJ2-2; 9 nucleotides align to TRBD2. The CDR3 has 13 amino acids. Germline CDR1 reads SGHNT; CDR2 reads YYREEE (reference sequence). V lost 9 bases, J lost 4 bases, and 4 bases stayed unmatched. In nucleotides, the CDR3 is TGTGCCATTTCGACTAGCGGCACCGGGGAGCTGTTTTTT. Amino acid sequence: CAISTSGTGELFF. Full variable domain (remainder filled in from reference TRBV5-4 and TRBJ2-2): ETGVTQSPTHLIKTRGQQVTLRCSSQSGHNTVSWYQQALGQGPQFIFQYYREEENGRGNFPPRFSGLQFPNYSSELNVNALELDDSALYLCAISTSGTGELFFGEGSRLTVL.

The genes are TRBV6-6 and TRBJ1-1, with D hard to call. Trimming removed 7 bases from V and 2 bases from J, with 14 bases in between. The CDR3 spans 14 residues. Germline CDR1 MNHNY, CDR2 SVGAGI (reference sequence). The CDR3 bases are TGTGCCAGCACCCCGGAGGGATATAACACTGAAGCTTTCTTT. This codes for CASTPEGYNTEAFF.

The CDR3 nucleotides read TGTGCCAGTTCCGATATCGGGAGTTCGGGGGAGACCCAGTACTTC. The encoded protein is CASSDIGSSGETQYF. The rearrangement uses TRBV19 and TRBJ2-5; possibly TRBD2 for D (6 bases). The CDR3 has 15 residues. With 8 bases removed from V and 5 bases from J, the gap between germline ends came to 21 bases. Germline CDR1 reads LNHDA; CDR2 reads SQIVND (reference sequence).

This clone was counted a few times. The CDR3: CASSVIRGLYTF. The CDR3 bases are TGTGCCAGCAGCGTAATCAGGGGGTTGTACACCTTC. The chain is built from TRBV9 and TRBJ1-2, with 7 bases that match TRBD1. The CDR3 contains 12 residues. V dropped 1 base and J dropped 11; count of bases not matched to a gene: 5. Per germline, CDR1 SGDLS and CDR2 YYNGEE.

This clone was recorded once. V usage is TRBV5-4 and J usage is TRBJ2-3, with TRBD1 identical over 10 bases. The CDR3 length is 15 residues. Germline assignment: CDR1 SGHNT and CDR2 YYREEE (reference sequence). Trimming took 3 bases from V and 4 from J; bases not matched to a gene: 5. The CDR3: CASSSGQGKADTQYF. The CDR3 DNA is TGTGCCAGCAGCTCGGGACAGGGGAAGGCAGATACGCAGTATTTT.

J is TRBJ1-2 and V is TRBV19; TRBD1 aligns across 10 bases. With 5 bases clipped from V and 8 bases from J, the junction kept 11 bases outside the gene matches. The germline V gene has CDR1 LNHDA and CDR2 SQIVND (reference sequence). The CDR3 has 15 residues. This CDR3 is CASSLNSGTGAGYTF. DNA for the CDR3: TGTGCCAGTAGTCTAAACTCCGGGACAGGGGCCGGCTACACCTTC. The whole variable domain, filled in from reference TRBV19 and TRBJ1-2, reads DGGITQSPKYLFRKEGQNVTLSCEQNLNHDAMYWYRQDPGQGLRLIYYSQIVNDFQKGDIAEGYSVSREKKESFPLTVTSAQKNPTAFYLCASSLNSGTGAGYTFGSGTRLTVV.

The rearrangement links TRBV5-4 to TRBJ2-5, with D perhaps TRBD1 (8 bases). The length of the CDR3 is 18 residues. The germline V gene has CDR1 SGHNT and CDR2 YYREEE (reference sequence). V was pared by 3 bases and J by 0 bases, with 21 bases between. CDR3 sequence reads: CASSWTGRGSGDQETQYF. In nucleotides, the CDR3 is TGTGCCAGCAGCTGGACAGGGCGGGGAAGCGGGGACCAAGAGACCCAGTACTTC.

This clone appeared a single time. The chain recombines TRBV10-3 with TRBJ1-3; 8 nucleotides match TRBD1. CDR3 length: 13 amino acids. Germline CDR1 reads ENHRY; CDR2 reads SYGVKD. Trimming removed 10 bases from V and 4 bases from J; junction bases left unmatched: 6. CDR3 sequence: CASTTGVGNTIYF. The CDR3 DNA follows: TGTGCCAGCACGACAGGGGTCGGAAACACCATATATTTT.

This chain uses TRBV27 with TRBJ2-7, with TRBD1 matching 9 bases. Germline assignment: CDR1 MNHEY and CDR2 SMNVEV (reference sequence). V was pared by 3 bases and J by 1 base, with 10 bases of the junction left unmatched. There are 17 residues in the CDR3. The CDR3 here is CASSFYPGQGSSYEQYF. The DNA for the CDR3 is TGTGCCAGCAGTTTTTACCCGGGACAGGGAAGTTCCTACGAGCAGTACTTC.